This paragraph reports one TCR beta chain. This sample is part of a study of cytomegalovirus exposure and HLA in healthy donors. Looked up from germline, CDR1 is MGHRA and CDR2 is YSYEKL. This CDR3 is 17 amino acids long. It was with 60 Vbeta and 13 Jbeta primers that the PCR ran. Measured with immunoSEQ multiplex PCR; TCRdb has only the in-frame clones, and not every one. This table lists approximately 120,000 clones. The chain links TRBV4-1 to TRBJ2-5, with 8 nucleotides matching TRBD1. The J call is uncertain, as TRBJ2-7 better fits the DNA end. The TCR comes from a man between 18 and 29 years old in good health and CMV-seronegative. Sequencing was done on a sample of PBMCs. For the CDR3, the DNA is TGCGCCAGCAGCCAAGATCACTACAGGGGGAATACCTACGAGCAGTACTTC. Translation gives CASSQDHYRGNTYEQYF.